The entry that follows covers one T cell receptor (beta chain) sequence. Participants spanned ages about 18 to 95 years and resided in 20 to 30 US areas. Either two negative PCRs, clearance, or symptom resolution qualified Cohort 3 donors as recovered. Source study methods: Counts of nucleated cells, estimated from reference gene primer amplification, were obtained. The data were produced by immunoSEQ multiplex PCR, yet TCRdb's version contains in-frame clones alone and is incomplete. V and J calls and clone size are as listed in that table; D and trimming were resolved from the DNA. The sample holds hundreds of thousands of clones, roughly 90% seen once. The data stem from a study of blood T cell repertoires in COVID-19. Background on the study: T cells, B-cell-depleted T cells, or PBMCs supplied cDNA or gDNA.

What was sequenced was PBMCs or T cells enriched from blood (not recorded which). The sequence came from a woman aged 25 to 39 who had recovered from COVID-19.

The CDR3 DNA follows: TGTGCCACCAGCAGCCGACTAGCTCAAGAGACCCAGTACTTC. Encoded protein: CATSSRLAQETQYF. The V call is TRBV15, the J call TRBJ2-5; 7 positions agree with TRBD2. V dropped 3 bases and J dropped 2; count of bases not matched to a gene: 3. The CDR3 consists of 14 residues. The V gene's germline CDR1 is LNHNV and CDR2 YYDKDF (reference sequence).